In its sample, the clone carrying this T cell receptor (beta chain) was seen a few times. Its antigen remains unknown. This specimen comes from a study of T cell responses to AZD1222 COVID-19 vaccine. Clones were read by immunoSEQ multiplex PCR, and TCRdb kept only the in-frame ones, dropping some. The profile covers about 130,000 clones, with over 75% appearing a single time and under 8% taken by the ten largest. Study-level points and caveats: Spike-wide coverage was observed for vaccine-associated CD4 TCRs, with dominant responses at 160-218 and 743-854. Spike-specific TCR breadth and depth rose after two AZD1222 doses. Of the AZD1222 recipients, only 5 to 7 were seropositive at baseline.

The length of the CDR3 is 14 residues. V was trimmed by 4 bases and J by 1 base, leaving 10 bases between them. CDR1 and CDR2 (germline): SNHLY, FYNNEI. The rearrangement uses TRBV2 and TRBJ1-1; TRBD1 might be the D (6 bases). The source of this sequence is an adult who received the MenACWY meningococcal vaccine as a control. Here the sequenced sample was peripheral blood, taken 28 days after the second dose of the MenACWY control vaccine. The CDR3 loop is CASSVDRGNTEAFF. In nucleotides, the CDR3 is TGTGCCAGCAGTGTGGACAGAGGGAACACTGAAGCTTTCTTT.